This is a list of T cell receptor beta chains from one sample in a study of T cell changes during pregnancy in multiple sclerosis. Sequencing was performed with immunoSEQ multiplex PCR; in TCRdb, only in-frame clones are kept and a portion is missing. Of about 84,000 clones in the sample, approximately 94% were seen once. The starting material was peripheral blood, obtained in the third trimester of pregnancy. These receptors were obtained from a female donor with multiple sclerosis, enrolled in a pregnancy study. CDR3s include the opening cysteine and the closing phenylalanine or tryptophan. Clone size, where shown, is once, few, many, or a class for clones that have expanded.

V gene	clone size	CDR3 protein
TRBV10-1	.	CASSPSDRGNEKLFF
TRBV19	.	CASSIGGQGYSPLHF
TRBV2	.	CASSVGGRNEQFF
TRBV7-3	.	CASSLHAGGLYEQYF
TRBV7-9	.	CASSEGQGRHEQYF
TRBV18	few	CASSPPLGLSYEQYF
TRBV2	.	CASSDSGAPYTDTQYF
TRBV25-1	few	CASSGRSSHITGELFF
TRBV6-6	.	CASINRRNIQYF
TRBV6-5	.	CASSYKGFGYTF
TRBV7-9	.	CASSSTGVGTEAFF
TRBV6-5	.	CASSPGQTYNSPLHF
TRBV5-4	.	CASSLSFSGDPNTGELFF
TRBV6-6	.	CASSYLDTGELFF
TRBV9	.	CASSTTGGGYTF
TRBV5-1	.	CASSAGGVTDTQYF
TRBV7-6	.	CASSLAGGRWTGELFF
TRBV7-8	.	CASSPVFGSPRNEQYF
TRBV27	.	CASSFSGVYEQYF
TRBV11-2	.	CASSRKPAGPTYGYTF
TRBV19	.	CASSIPGYEQYF
TRBV6-5	.	CASSPTGGSVHEQYF
TRBV7-9	.	CASSGVDAGADPDTQYF
TRBV11-1	.	CASSSQNYNEQFF
TRBV4-1	.	CASSQALFWNIQYF
TRBV5-1	once	CASRDSTNEKLFF
TRBV6-1	.	CASSEVIGVGDEQFF